The clone carrying this TCR beta chain was seen a single time. Its antigen is undetermined. This record comes from a study of T cell responses to AZD1222 COVID-19 vaccine. General study results and limits: Mostly white British, mostly female donors; authors suggested clonal diversity may be underestimated. Reports say nearly half of spike-specific TCRs go after unmutated variant regions. An increase in Spike-specific TCR breadth and depth was observed after two AZD1222 doses.

Assay used: immunoSEQ multiplex PCR; TCRdb lists only in-frame clones, some missing. The table lists about 220,000 clones, 90% to 95% of them singletons. The TCR was taken from an adult in good health. The specimen comprised peripheral blood, sampled on day 0 of MenACWY control vaccination.

DNA of the CDR3: TGTGCCAGCAGATCCGACAGGGGGCAATACTATGGCTACACCTTC. It specifies CASRSDRGQYYGYTF. V and J are TRBV6-5 and TRBJ1-2, with 10 bases aligning to TRBD1. J lost 3 bases, V lost 6 bases, and 7 bases had no gene match. CDR3 length: 15 residues. The germline V gene encodes CDR1 MNHEY and CDR2 SVGAGI.